The clone carrying this T cell receptor (beta chain) was recorded a few times. As yet, its antigen is unknown. V was clipped by 2 bases and J by 7 bases, with 11 bases between them. Germline V CDR1 and CDR2: SGHVS, FQNEAQ. CDR3 length: 13 residues. This sample is part of a study of identical twins. Study outcomes and limitations: Monozygotic twin pairs showed more out-of-frame TCR alpha sharing than models estimated. Analyses of zero insertions could, in part, be confounded by invariant MAIT and iNKT cells.

Each CDR3 protein gets one entry after TCRdb re-called the 5' RACE reads with MiXCR. This table holds under 250,000 distinct CDR3 sequences, around a tenth found once. The rearrangement uses TRBV7-8 and TRBJ1-1; tentative D call: TRBD1 (5 bases). This clonotype originated in a woman aged 18-29 years in good health. Sequencing input: memory (CD45RO+) T cells sorted from blood. CDR3 protein: CASSLSPDSEAFF. In DNA form, the CDR3 reads TGTGCCAGCAGCTTATCCCCCGACAGTGAAGCTTTCTTT. Complete variable domain (other parts from reference TRBV7-8 and TRBJ1-1): GAGVSQSPRYKVAKRGQDVALRCDPISGHVSLFWYQQALGQGPEFLTYFQNEAQLDKSGLPSDRFFAERPEGSVSTLKIQRTQQEDSAVYLCASSLSPDSEAFFGQGTRLTVV.